The rows below give T cell receptor beta chains drawn from one sample of a study of blood T cell repertoires in COVID-19. Profiling relied on immunoSEQ multiplex PCR, and the TCRdb table lists in-frame clones only, not all of them. In the table there are tens of thousands of clones, about 90% of which are singletons. The sample consisted of peripheral blood. These receptors all stem from a man aged 45 to 65 with active COVID-19. The CDR3 runs from the conserved cysteine through the conserved F or W. A D gene is named only where the DNA matches it firmly. Size is stated for part of the rows, as once, few or many counts, or as a class when the clone is expanded.

>NA|TRBV7-2|NA|14|TRBJ2-3
CASSLARYADTQYF
TGTGCCAGCAGCTTAGCCCGGTACGCAGATACGCAGTATTTT
>TRBD1|TRBV6-6|NA|15|TRBJ2-3
CASYSQGATTDTQYF
TGTGCCAGCTACTCACAGGGGGCGACCACAGATACGCAGTATTTT
>NA|TRBV9|NA|12|TRBJ2-1
CASSEPGNEQFF
TGTGCCAGCAGCGAGCCAGGGAATGAGCAGTTCTTC
>NA|TRBV27|NA|14|TRBJ2-2
CASSLGIGVRELFF
TGTGCCAGCAGTTTAGGGATCGGGGTCCGGGAGCTGTTTTTT
>NA|TRBV5-1|once|11|TRBJ2-2
CASYNTGELFF
TGCGCCAGCTATAACACCGGGGAGCTGTTTTTT
>NA|TRBV6-5|NA|11|TRBJ2-1
CASTQGNEQFF
TGTGCCAGCACACAGGGCAATGAGCAGTTCTTC
>NA|TRBV6-2/TRBV6-3|NA|15|TRBJ2-3
CASSPRLASTDTQYF
TGTGCCAGCAGCCCCCGGTTAGCTTCCACAGATACGCAGTATTTT
>NA|TRBV5-1|NA|15|TRBJ1-3
CASSFQTGPGNTIYF
TGCGCCAGCAGCTTTCAAACAGGGCCTGGAAACACCATATATTTT
>NA|TRBV5-1|once|14|TRBJ1-1
CASSRTAPNTEAFF
TGCGCCAGCAGCCGGACAGCACCGAACACTGAAGCTTTCTTT
>TRBD1|TRBV7-2|NA|15|TRBJ1-2
CASSALTGGGYGYTF
TGTGCCAGCAGCGCTCTGACAGGGGGCGGCTATGGCTACACCTTC
>TRBD2|TRBV3-1/TRBV3-2|once|15|TRBJ2-2
CASSNVPRGAGELFF
TGTGCCAGCAGCAACGTCCCACGGGGGGCCGGGGAGCTGTTTTTT
>TRBD1|TRBV4-1|NA|15|TRBJ1-2
CASSQGWTGGNGYTF
TGCGCCAGCAGCCAAGGGTGGACAGGGGGTAATGGCTACACCTTC
>NA|TRBV9|NA|16|TRBJ2-5
CASSVEPSKYQETQYF
TGTGCCAGCAGCGTAGAGCCTAGCAAGTACCAAGAGACCCAGTACTTC
>NA|TRBV21-1|NA|18|TRBJ1-6
CASSRVTGVGSYNSPLHF
TGTGCCAGCAGCAGAGTAACAGGGGTAGGGTCCTATAATTCACCCCTCCACTTT
>NA|TRBV3-1/TRBV3-2|once|15|TRBJ1-2
CASSRAQASNYGYTF
TGTGCCAGCAGCCGAGCACAGGCAAGCAACTATGGCTACACCTTC
>NA|TRBV5-4|NA|14|TRBJ1-1
CASSLWAVGTEAFF
TGTGCCAGCAGCTTGTGGGCAGTGGGCACTGAAGCTTTCTTT
>TRBD1|TRBV7-2|NA|16|TRBJ1-1
CASSLKTGAGNTEAFF
TGTGCCAGCAGCCTTAAGACAGGGGCCGGCAACACTGAAGCTTTCTTT
>NA|TRBV18|NA|14|TRBJ2-2
CASSRQVDTGELFF
TGTGCCAGCTCCAGACAGGTGGACACCGGGGAGCTGTTTTTT
>NA|TRBV4-2|NA|17|TRBJ1-2
CASSQDNYVRPNYGYTF
TGTGCCAGCAGCCAAGATAATTACGTGCGTCCTAACTATGGCTACACCTTC
>NA|TRBV18|NA|13|TRBJ1-1
CASSPAGNTEAFF
TGTGCCAGCTCACCGGCGGGGAACACTGAAGCTTTCTTT
>TRBD1|TRBV5-4|NA|16|TRBJ1-1
CASSPGTGGVNTEAFF
TGTGCCAGCAGCCCCGGGACAGGGGGAGTTAACACTGAAGCTTTCTTT
>NA|TRBV9|NA|17|TRBJ2-7
CASSVGFGSGPTYEQYF
TGTGCCAGCAGCGTAGGTTTTGGGTCAGGGCCCACCTACGAGCAGTACTTC